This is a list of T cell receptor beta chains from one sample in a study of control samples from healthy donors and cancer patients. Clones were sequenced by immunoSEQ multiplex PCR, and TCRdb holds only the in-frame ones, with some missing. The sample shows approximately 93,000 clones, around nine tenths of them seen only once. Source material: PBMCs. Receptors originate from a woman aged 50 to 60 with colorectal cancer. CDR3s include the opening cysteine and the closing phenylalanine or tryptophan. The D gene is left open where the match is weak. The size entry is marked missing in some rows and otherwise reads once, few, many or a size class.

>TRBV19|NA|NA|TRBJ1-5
TGTGCCAGTAGTTCGCAGTCCGGTCAGCCCCAGCATTTT
CASSSQSGQPQHF
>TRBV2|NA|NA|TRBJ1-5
TGTGCCAGCAGTGCTGTGGGGCTCTATCAGCCCCAGCATTTT
CASSAVGLYQPQHF
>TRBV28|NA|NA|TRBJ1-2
TGTGCCAGCCAGCCCGCGGGGGGGACCGGCGGCGACGGCTACACCTTC
CASQPAGGTGGDGYTF
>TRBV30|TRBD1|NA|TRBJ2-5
TGTGCCTGGAGTCCTACAGGGGGCAAAGAGACCCAGTACTTC
CAWSPTGGKETQYF
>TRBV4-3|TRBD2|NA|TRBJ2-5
TGCGCCAGCAGCCAAAATGCCGGGGGGGTAGAGACCCAGTACTTC
CASSQNAGGVETQYF
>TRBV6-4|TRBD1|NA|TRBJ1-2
TGTGCCCAGCACTCAGGACAGGGGTGTCGGGGTGGAGGTGGCTACACCTTC
CAQHSGQGCRGGGGYTF
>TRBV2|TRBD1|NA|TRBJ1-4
TGTGCCAGCAGTGATCCCCGTCAGGGGGCCATGGGAAAACTGTTTTTT
CASSDPRQGAMGKLFF
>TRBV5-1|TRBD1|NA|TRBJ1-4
TGCGCCAGCAGCTTCGGACAGGGGATGGAAAAACTGTTTTTT
CASSFGQGMEKLFF
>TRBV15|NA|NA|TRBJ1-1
TGTGCCACCAGCAGGGGCTTCGGGGACACTGAAGCTTTCTTT
CATSRGFGDTEAFF
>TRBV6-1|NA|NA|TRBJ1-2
TGTGCCAGCAGTGATGGACGGAGGGCCGGTGGCTACACCTTC
CASSDGRRAGGYTF
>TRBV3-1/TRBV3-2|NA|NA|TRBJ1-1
TGTGCCAGCAGCCAAGCCACTGAAGCTTTCTTT
CASSQATEAFF
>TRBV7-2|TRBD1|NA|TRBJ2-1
TGTGCCAGCAGCTTAGATCTACAGGGGCTATTGCTCCGCGCGGAGCAGTTCTTC
CASSLDLQGLLLRAEQFF
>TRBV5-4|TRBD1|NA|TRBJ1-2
TGTGCCAGCAGCTTGGGACAGGGTGGCTACACCTTC
CASSLGQGGYTF
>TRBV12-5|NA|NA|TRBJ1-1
TGTGCTAGTGGTTGGGACATCATGGGGACTGAAGCTTTCTTT
CASGWDIMGTEAFF
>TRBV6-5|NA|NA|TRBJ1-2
TGTGCCAGCATACGACATGGGGACGGCTACACCTTC
CASIRHGDGYTF
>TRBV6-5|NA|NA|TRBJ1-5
TGTGCCTGCGGGGAGGGCAATCAGCCCCAGCATTTT
CACGEGNQPQHF
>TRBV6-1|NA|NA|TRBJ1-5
TGTGCCAGCAGTGAAAACTCCTCCGTGGATTTAAATCAGCCCCAGCATTTT
CASSENSSVDLNQPQHF
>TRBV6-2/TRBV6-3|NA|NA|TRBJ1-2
TGTGCCAGCAGTTACTCGCTTCTTTCTAACTATGGCTACACCTTC
CASSYSLLSNYGYTF
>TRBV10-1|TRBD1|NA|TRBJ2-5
TGCGCCAGCGGGACAGGGGAAGAGACCCAGTACTTC
CASGTGEETQYF
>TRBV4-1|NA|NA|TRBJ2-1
TGCGCCAGCAGCCAGACCCTTTCCGGGGGAGCCAATGAGCAGTTCTTC
CASSQTLSGGANEQFF
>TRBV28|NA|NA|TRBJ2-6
TGTGCCAGCAGTTTTTTTTCGGTCAGGGCGAGCTCTGGGGCCAACGTCCTGACTTTC
CASSFFSVRASSGANVLTF
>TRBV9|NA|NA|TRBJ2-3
TGTGCCAGCAGCCCCCTGCCCAGCCTGAGCACAGATACGCAGTATTTT
CASSPLPSLSTDTQYF
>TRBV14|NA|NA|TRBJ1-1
TGTGCCAGCAGCCAACAGAGTGCCGCTTTCTTT
CASSQQSAAFF
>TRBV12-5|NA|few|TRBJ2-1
TGTGCTAGTGGTTTGGTTCCGGGGAGCTCCTACAATGAGCAGTTCTTC
CASGLVPGSSYNEQFF
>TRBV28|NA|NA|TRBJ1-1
TGTGCCAGTTCGGAGACCTACACTGAAGCTTTCTTT
CASSETYTEAFF
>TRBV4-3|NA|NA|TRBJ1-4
TGCGCCAGCAGCCAAGATGGCGGCACCGTCTCGGGAAAACTGTTTTTT
CASSQDGGTVSGKLFF
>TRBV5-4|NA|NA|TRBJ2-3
TGTGCCAGCAGCTTGGCCGGGCAAGATACGCAGTATTTT
CASSLAGQDTQYF
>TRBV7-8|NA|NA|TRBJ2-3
TGTGCCAGCAGCTTAATGGCGGCCACAGATACGCAGTATTTT
CASSLMAATDTQYF
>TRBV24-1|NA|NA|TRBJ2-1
TGTGCCACCAGTGATATCGCCTACAATGAGCAGTTCTTC
CATSDIAYNEQFF
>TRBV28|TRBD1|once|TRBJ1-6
TGTGCCAGCAGTCCGCCCCGGACAGGGCGAATACCCCTCCACTTT
CASSPPRTGRIPLHF
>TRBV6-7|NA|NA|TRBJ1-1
TGTGCCAGCAGTTACGAATCCCCCGGGGACCTGGAGGCTTTCTTT
CASSYESPGDLEAFF
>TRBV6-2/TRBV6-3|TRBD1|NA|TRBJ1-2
TGTGCCAGCAGCCGGACAGGTCTCTATGGCTACACCTTC
CASSRTGLYGYTF
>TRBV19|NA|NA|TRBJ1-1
TGTGCCAGTAGTAATCGTCATAACACTGAAGCTTTCTTT
CASSNRHNTEAFF
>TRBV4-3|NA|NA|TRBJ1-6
TGCGCCAGCAGCCAACACACCGAGACTTCACCCCTCCACTTT
CASSQHTETSPLHF
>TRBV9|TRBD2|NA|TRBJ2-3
TGTGCCAGCAGCTCCCTAGCGGGGGGGAGCACAGATACGCAGTATTTT
CASSSLAGGSTDTQYF
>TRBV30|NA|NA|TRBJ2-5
TGTGCCTGGAGCCTTTTGCGGACGCGGGGAGAGACCCAGTACTTC
CAWSLLRTRGETQYF
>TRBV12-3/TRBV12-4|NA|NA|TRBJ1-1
TGTGCCAGCAGTTTCGGGGGGCTCACTGAAGCTTTCTTT
CASSFGGLTEAFF
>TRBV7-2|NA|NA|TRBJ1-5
TGTGCCAGCAGCTATTCGTCCCAGGGCAATCAGCCCCAGCATTTT
CASSYSSQGNQPQHF
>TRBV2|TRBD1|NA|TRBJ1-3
TGTGCCAGCAGGCTGGACAGGAGCTCTGGAAACACCATATATTTT
CASRLDRSSGNTIYF
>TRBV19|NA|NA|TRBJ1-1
TGTGCCAGTAGTATCGGCCAAGGGGGCACTGAAGCTTTCTTT
CASSIGQGGTEAFF
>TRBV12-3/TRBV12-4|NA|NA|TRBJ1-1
TGTGCCAGCAGTTTCAGGCCAGCTTTCTTT
CASSFRPAFF
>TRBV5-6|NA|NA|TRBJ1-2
TGTGCCAGCACCCAGGTAGCCCGGAACTATGGCTACACCTTC
CASTQVARNYGYTF
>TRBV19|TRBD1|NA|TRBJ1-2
TGTGCCAGTAGTCCCCGGGACAGACAGAACTATGGCTACACCTTC
CASSPRDRQNYGYTF
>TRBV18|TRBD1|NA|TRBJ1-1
TGTGCCAGCTCACCGGGACAGGGTGCATACCACACTGAAGCTTTCTTT
CASSPGQGAYHTEAFF
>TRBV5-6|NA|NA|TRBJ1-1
TGTGCCAGCAGCTTGGTGAGCAGTGAAGCTTTCTTT
CASSLVSSEAFF
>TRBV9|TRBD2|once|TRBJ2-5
TGTGCCAGCAGCGTAGGAGCGGGGGAGGGGGAGACCCAGTACTTC
CASSVGAGEGETQYF
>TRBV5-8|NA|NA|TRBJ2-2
TGTGCCAGCAGCTTGGTGCTAGCCCCCGGGGAGCTGTTTTTT
CASSLVLAPGELFF
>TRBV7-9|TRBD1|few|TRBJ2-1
TGTGCCAGCAGCCTCCGGGACAGCTCCTACAATGAGCAGTTCTTC
CASSLRDSSYNEQFF
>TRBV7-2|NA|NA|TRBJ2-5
TGTGCCAGCTCTCGGTCTCAAGAGACCCAGTACTTC
CASSRSQETQYF
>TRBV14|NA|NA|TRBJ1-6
TGTGCCAGCAGTTTCGGGACTCTGCTCTCACCCCTCCACTTT
CASSFGTLLSPLHF
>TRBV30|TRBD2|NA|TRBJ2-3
TGTGCCTGGGCTAGCGGGGGGCTAAGAGTTGATACGCAGTATTTT
CAWASGGLRVDTQYF
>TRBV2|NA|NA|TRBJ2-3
TGTGCCAGCAGTGAAGCCGGCACAGATACGCAGTATTTT
CASSEAGTDTQYF
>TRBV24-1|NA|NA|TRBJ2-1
TGTGCCACCAGTGATCCTGGGGCCCACAATGAGCAGTTCTTC
CATSDPGAHNEQFF
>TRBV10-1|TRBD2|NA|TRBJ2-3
TGCGCCAGCAGCCGATTAGCGGGGTCTACAGATACGCAGTATTTT
CASSRLAGSTDTQYF
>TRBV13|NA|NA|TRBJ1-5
TGTGCCAGCAGCCGACAGGGCAATCAGCCCCAGCATTTT
CASSRQGNQPQHF
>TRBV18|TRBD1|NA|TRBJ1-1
TGTGCCAGCTCAGCCAGGACAGGGGACACTGAAGCTTTCTTT
CASSARTGDTEAFF
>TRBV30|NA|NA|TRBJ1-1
TGTGCCTGGAGTGTTTGGGGGAACACTGAAGCTTTCTTT
CAWSVWGNTEAFF
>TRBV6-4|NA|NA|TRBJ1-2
TGTGCCAGCAGTGACTCGAACCCTCCCTATGGCTACACCTTC
CASSDSNPPYGYTF
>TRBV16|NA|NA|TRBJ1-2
TGTGCCAGCAGCCAATCAAGCGGGGCTGGATATGGCTACACCTTC
CASSQSSGAGYGYTF